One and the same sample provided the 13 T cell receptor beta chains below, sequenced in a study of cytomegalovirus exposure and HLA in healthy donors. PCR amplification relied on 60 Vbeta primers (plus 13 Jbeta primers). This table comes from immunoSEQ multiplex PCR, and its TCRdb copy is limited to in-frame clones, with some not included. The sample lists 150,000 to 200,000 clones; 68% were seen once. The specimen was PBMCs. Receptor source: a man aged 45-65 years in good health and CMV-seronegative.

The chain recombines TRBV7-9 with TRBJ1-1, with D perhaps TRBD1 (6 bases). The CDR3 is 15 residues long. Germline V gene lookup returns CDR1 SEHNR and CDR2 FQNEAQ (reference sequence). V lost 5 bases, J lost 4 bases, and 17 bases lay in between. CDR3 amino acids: CASSQTKTGTTEAFF. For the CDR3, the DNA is TGTGCCAGCAGCCAGACTAAGACAGGCACCACTGAAGCTTTCTTT.

CDR3 DNA: TGTGCCAGCAGCCTAGTGACAGGGAACTATGGCTACACCTTC. Protein sequence: CASSLVTGNYGYTF. The chain links TRBV28 to TRBJ1-2, with 7 bases identical to TRBD1. CDR1 and CDR2 (germline): MDHEN, SYDVKM. V lost 6 bases and J lost 2; bases outside the gene matches: 6. CDR3 length: 14 residues.

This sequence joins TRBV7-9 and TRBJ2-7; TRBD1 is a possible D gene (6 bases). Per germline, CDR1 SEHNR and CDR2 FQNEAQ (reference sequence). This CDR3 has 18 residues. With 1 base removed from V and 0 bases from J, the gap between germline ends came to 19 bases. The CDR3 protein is CASSLGGAGRGYSYEQYF. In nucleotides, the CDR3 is TGTGCCAGCAGCTTAGGGGGCGCGGGCAGGGGTTACTCCTACGAGCAGTACTTC.

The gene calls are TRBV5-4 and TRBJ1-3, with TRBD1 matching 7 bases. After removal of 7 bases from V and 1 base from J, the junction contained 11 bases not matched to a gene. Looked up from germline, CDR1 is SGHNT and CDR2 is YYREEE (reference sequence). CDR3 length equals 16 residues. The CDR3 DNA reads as TGTGCCAGCCGAGCAGGGGGATTACTGTCTGGAAACACCATATATTTT. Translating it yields CASRAGGLLSGNTIYF. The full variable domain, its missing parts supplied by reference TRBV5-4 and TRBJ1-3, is ETGVTQSPTHLIKTRGQQVTLRCSSQSGHNTVSWYQQALGQGPQFIFQYYREEENGRGNFPPRFSGLQFPNYSSELNVNALELDDSALYLCASRAGGLLSGNTIYFGEGSWLTVV.

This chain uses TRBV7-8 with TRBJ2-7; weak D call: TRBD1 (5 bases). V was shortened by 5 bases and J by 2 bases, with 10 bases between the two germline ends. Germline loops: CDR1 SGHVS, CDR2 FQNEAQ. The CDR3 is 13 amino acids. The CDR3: CASSPTAPYEQYF. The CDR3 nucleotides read TGTGCCAGCAGCCCGACAGCCCCCTACGAGCAGTACTTC. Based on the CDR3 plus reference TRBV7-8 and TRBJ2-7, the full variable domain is GAGVSQSPRYKVAKRGQDVALRCDPISGHVSLFWYQQALGQGPEFLTYFQNEAQLDKSGLPSDRFFAERPEGSVSTLKIQRTQQEDSAVYLCASSPTAPYEQYFGPGTRLTVT.

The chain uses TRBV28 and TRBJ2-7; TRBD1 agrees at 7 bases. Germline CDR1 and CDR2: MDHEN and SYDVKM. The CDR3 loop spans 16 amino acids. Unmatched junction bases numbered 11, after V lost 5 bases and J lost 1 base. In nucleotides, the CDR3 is TGTGCCAGCAGTCCCGCGACAGGGAAAGGTTCCTACGAGCAGTACTTC. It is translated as CASSPATGKGSYEQYF. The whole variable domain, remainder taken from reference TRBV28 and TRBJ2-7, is DVKVTQSSRYLVKRTGEKVFLECVQDMDHENMFWYRQDPGLGLRLIYFSYDVKMKEKGDIPEGYSVSREKKERFSLILESASTNQTSMYLCASSPATGKGSYEQYFGPGTRLTVT.

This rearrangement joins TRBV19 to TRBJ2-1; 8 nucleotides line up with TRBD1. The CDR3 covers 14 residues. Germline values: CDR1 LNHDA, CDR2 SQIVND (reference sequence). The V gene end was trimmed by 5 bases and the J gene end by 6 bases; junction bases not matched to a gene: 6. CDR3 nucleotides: TGTGCCAGTAGTCTGAGGACAGGGTTCAATGAGCAGTTCTTC. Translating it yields CASSLRTGFNEQFF.

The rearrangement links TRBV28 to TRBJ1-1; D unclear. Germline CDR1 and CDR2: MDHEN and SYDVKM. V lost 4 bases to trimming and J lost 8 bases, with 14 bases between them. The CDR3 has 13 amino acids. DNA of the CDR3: TGTGCCAGCAGTTCGGGAGGGCCCTCGGAAGCTTTCTTT. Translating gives CASSSGGPSEAFF.

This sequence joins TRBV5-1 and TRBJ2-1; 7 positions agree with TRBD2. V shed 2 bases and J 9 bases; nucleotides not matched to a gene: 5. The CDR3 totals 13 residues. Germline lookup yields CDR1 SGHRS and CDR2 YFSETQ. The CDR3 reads CASSLLAQGEQFF. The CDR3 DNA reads TGCGCCAGCAGCTTACTAGCGCAGGGTGAGCAGTTCTTC.

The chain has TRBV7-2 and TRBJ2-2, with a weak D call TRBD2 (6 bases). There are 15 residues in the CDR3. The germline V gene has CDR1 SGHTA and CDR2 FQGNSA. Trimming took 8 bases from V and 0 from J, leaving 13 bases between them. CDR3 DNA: TGTGCCAGCGCGGGGAGAAGAACGAACACCGGGGAGCTGTTTTTT. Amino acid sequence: CASAGRRTNTGELFF. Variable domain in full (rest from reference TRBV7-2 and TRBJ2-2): GAGVSQSPSNKVTEKGKDVELRCDPISGHTALYWYRQSLGQGLEFLIYFQGNSAPDKSGLPSDRFSAERTGGSVSTLTIQRTQQEDSAVYLCASAGRRTNTGELFFGEGSRLTVL.

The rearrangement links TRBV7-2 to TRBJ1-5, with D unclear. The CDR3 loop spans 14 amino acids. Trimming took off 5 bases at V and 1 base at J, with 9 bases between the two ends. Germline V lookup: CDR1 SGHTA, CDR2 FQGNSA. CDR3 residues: CASSTSGSNQPQHF. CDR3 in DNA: TGTGCCAGCAGCACGTCCGGGAGCAATCAGCCCCAGCATTTT. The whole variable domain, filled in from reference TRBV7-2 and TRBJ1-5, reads GAGVSQSPSNKVTEKGKDVELRCDPISGHTALYWYRQSLGQGLEFLIYFQGNSAPDKSGLPSDRFSAERTGGSVSTLTIQRTQQEDSAVYLCASSTSGSNQPQHFGDGTRLSIL.

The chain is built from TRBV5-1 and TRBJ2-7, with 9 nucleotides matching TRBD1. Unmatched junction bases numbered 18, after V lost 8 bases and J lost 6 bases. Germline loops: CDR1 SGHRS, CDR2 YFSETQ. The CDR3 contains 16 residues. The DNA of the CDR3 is TGCGCCAGTACTAAAACCCAGGGACAGGGAACATCCGAGCAGTACTTC. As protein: CASTKTQGQGTSEQYF. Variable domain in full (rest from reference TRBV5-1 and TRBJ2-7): KAGVTQTPRYLIKTRGQQVTLSCSPISGHRSVSWYQQTPGQGLQFLFEYFSETQRNKGNFPGRFSGRQFSNSRSEMNVSTLELGDSALYLCASTKTQGQGTSEQYFGPGTRLTVT.

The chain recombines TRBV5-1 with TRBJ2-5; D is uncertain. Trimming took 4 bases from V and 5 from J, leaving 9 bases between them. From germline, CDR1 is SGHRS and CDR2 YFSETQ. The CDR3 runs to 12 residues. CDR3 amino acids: CASSVDGETQYF. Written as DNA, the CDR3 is TGCGCCAGCAGCGTGGACGGGGAGACCCAGTACTTC.